This T cell receptor beta chain stems from a study of glioma-infiltrating T cells after dendritic cell vaccination. Germline V lookup: CDR1 LNHDA, CDR2 SQIVND (reference sequence). This CDR3 spans 14 amino acids. With 3 bases removed from V and 3 bases from J, the gap between germline ends came to 9 bases. Amplification used 60 V beta primers and 13 J beta primers. Only in-frame clones appear in the TCRdb table, and some are missing; sequencing was by immunoSEQ multiplex PCR. There are approximately 92,000 clones in the sample; around 80% occur only once, and about 5.7% lies in the top ten. The time point: after dendritic cell vaccination, including at tumor progression/relapse.

The specimen was blood, collected after dendritic cell vaccination. The rearrangement uses TRBV19 and TRBJ2-4; D is possibly TRBD1 (5 bases). The sequence derives from a human donor with glioblastoma. The CDR3 DNA sequence: TGTGCCAGTAGTATTTCAGGGATCAAAAACATTCAGTACTTC. Its protein product is CASSISGIKNIQYF.